Below are 11 T cell receptor beta chains sequenced from a single sample in a study of neurological immune-mediated disorders. TCRdb re-called the 5' RACE reads through MiXCR, storing one row per CDR3 protein. The sample consists of around 40,000 distinct CDR3 sequences, around 7.2% of them appearing once. Sequencing was carried out using CD4+ T cells from blood. These receptors all come from a man aged 50 to 59 in good health.

Many counts were recorded for this clonotype. Here the CDR3 reads CASSKSYSSYEQYF. DNA of the CDR3: TGTGCCAGCAGTAAGTCCTACTCCAGCTACGAGCAGTACTTC. The chain joins TRBV28 to TRBJ2-7; D not resolved. V was clipped by 5 bases and J by 3 bases, with 14 bases between them. In germline, CDR1 is MDHEN, CDR2 SYDVKM. The CDR3 has 14 residues.

This clonotype was seen ten or more times. The V and J genes are TRBV2 and TRBJ2-7; D remains unclear. This CDR3 spans 11 amino acids. V gave up 6 bases and J gave up 6 bases, with 9 bases separating them. Germline lookup yields CDR1 SNHLY and CDR2 FYNNEI. The CDR3 DNA is TGTGCCAGCAGACGGGTAGGCGAGCAGTACTTC. Translating it yields CASRRVGEQYF.

The chain links TRBV18 to TRBJ2-7; the D gene is possibly TRBD1 (6 bases). Trimming left V 6 bases short and J 3 bases short, with 12 bases between. The CDR3 consists of 13 residues. Germline CDR1 and CDR2: KGHSH and LQKENI. The CDR3 sequence is CASSGQKYYEQYF. For the CDR3, the DNA is TGTGCCAGCTCCGGACAGAAATACTACGAGCAGTACTTC.

This chain uses TRBV29-1 with TRBJ2-2; D gene unclear. The CDR3 length is 11 residues. Per germline, CDR1 SQVTM and CDR2 ANQGSEA. Trimming took 4 bases from V and 13 from J, leaving 13 bases between them. CDR3: CSVGRSTGLFF. In DNA, the CDR3 is TGCAGCGTTGGCCGGTCTACGGGGCTGTTTTTT.

This clonotype was observed at least ten times. The J gene is TRBJ1-5, the V gene TRBV7-8, with D perhaps matching TRBD1 (6 bases). The CDR3 length is 13 residues. CDR1 and CDR2 (germline): SGHVS, FQNEAQ. The V and J ends lost 5 bases and 9 bases respectively, with 14 bases between them. As DNA, the CDR3 is TGTGCCAGCAGCCCGACAGGATTTCGGCCCCAGCATTTT. Protein: CASSPTGFRPQHF.

Ten or more counts support this clonotype. The chain links TRBV20-1 to TRBJ2-7; 13 nucleotides match TRBD2. The CDR3 covers 13 residues. CDR1 and CDR2 from the germline V gene are DFQATT and SNEGSKA (reference sequence). V shed 7 bases and J 7 bases; nucleotides not matched to a gene: 7. CDR3 residues: CSVRGLAGVEQYF. DNA of the CDR3: TGCAGTGTACGCGGACTAGCGGGAGTTGAGCAGTACTTC.

This clonotype was detected many times. The gene calls are TRBV7-2 and TRBJ2-5, with TRBD1 identical over 7 bases. Germline CDR1 and CDR2: SGHTA and FQGNSA. The CDR3 is 16 amino acids. After removal of 5 bases from V and 5 bases from J, the junction contained 14 bases not matched to a gene. CDR3 in DNA: TGTGCCAGCAGCGAAAGGCAAGGGGGCACTGGGGAGACCCAGTACTTC. Amino acids: CASSERQGGTGETQYF.

There are many counts of this clonotype. This chain links TRBV10-3 with TRBJ1-5; tentatively, D is TRBD1 (5 bases). This CDR3 spans 14 amino acids. V gave up 5 bases and J gave up 6 bases, with 14 bases separating them. Germline assignment: CDR1 ENHRY and CDR2 SYGVKD. This CDR3 is CAISTTVVFQPQHF. The DNA for the CDR3 is TGTGCCATCAGTACGACAGTTGTGTTTCAGCCCCAGCATTTT.

For this clonotype: This CDR3 is missing its conserved last phenylalanine or tryptophan, likely due to a read error. This chain uses TRBV9 with TRBJ2-1, with 9 bases lining up with TRBD1. This CDR3 has 14 residues. CDR1 and CDR2 (germline): SGDLS, YYNGEE. The CDR3 DNA reads as TGTGACAGCAGCGTACAGGGGGCGCGGAATGAGCAGTTCCTC. This translates into CDSSVQGARNEQFL.

This clonotype turned up a few times. The CDR3 DNA sequence: TGTGCCAGCTCACCACAGGGGGTTCCCAACGAGCAGTACTTC. Translating gives CASSPQGVPNEQYF. The chain links TRBV18 to TRBJ2-7; D possibly corresponds to TRBD1 (6 bases). CDR3 length: 14 residues. Per germline, CDR1 KGHSH and CDR2 LQKENI. Trimming took off 1 base at V and 5 bases at J, with 12 bases between the two ends.

This clonotype was found many times. The V call is TRBV7-9, the J call TRBJ2-1; 8 positions agree with TRBD2. After removal of 5 bases from V and 6 bases from J, the junction contained 3 bases not matched to a gene. The CDR3 has 13 residues. Germline V gives CDR1 SEHNR, CDR2 FQNEAQ (reference sequence). The CDR3 nucleotides read TGTGCCAGCAGCACCCTAGCGGGCAATGAGCAGTTCTTC. Its translation is CASSTLAGNEQFF.